The 26 T cell receptor beta chains given below trace back to one sample, sequenced in a study of spatial heterogeneity in lung cancer. Using its own MiXCR run on the 5' RACE reads, TCRdb lists one record per CDR3 protein. This table holds about 87,000 distinct CDR3 sequences, less than 20% found once. The time point here: blood at routine non-recurrence follow-up after resection. Sequenced here: PBMCs, sampled at follow-up. These receptors were collected from a male donor with early-stage non-small cell lung cancer.

This clonotype was seen more than once but under ten times. V and J are TRBV7-9 and TRBJ1-2; a weak D match, TRBD1 (5 bases). The germline V and J ends were trimmed by 7 bases and 4 bases, with 13 bases remaining between them. The CDR3 runs to 13 residues. Germline CDR1 is SEHNR and CDR2 is FQNEAQ (reference sequence). The CDR3 protein is CASNGAQTYGYTF. The CDR3 coding sequence is TGTGCCAGCAACGGGGCCCAAACCTATGGCTACACCTTC.

This clonotype was observed a handful of times. The chain joins TRBV10-3 to TRBJ1-2, with D possibly being TRBD1 (6 bases). There are 14 residues in the CDR3. The V end lost 6 bases, the J end lost 2 bases, and 13 bases lay between the germline ends. Germline CDR1 is ENHRY and CDR2 is SYGVKD. The chain's CDR3 is CAISLQGPNYGYTF. CDR3 in DNA: TGTGCCATCAGCCTTCAGGGGCCAAACTATGGCTACACCTTC.

At least ten counts were recorded for this clonotype. The chain couples TRBV7-2 to TRBJ2-5; no firm D call. Germline V gives CDR1 SGHTA, CDR2 FQGNSA. V lost 5 bases and J lost 1, with 11 bases in between. This CDR3 region has 14 residues. The CDR3 DNA reads TGTGCCAGCAGCCTCACCACCCTCCAAGAGACCCAGTACTTC. It specifies CASSLTTLQETQYF.

CDR3 in amino acids: CASSQDRRKIEDGYTF. The CDR3 DNA reads as TGTGCCAGCAGCCAAGATCGTAGGAAAATTGAGGATGGCTACACCTTC. V is TRBV3-1 and J is TRBJ1-2; D gene ambiguous. The germline V gene has CDR1 LGHDT and CDR2 YNNKEL (reference sequence). Trimming shortened V by 0 bases and J by 6 bases, and 17 bases separated the two germline ends. CDR3 length: 16 residues.

The chain joins TRBV27 to TRBJ2-7; 8 nucleotides match TRBD2. Germline V lookup: CDR1 MNHEY, CDR2 SMNVEV (reference sequence). V dropped 5 bases and J dropped 4; count of bases not matched to a gene: 10. This CDR3 is built from 15 residues. CDR3: CASSLTGTRLYEQYF. Here the CDR3 DNA reads TGTGCCAGCAGTCTAACCGGGACTAGATTATACGAGCAGTACTTC.

The chain joins TRBV6-5 to TRBJ2-1; tentative D call: TRBD2 (7 bases). Trimming shortened V by 10 bases and J by 4 bases, and 11 bases separated the two germline ends. CDR1 and CDR2 from the germline V gene are MNHEY and SVGAGI. This CDR3 spans 12 amino acids. Written as DNA, the CDR3 is TGTGCCACCGAGGGGGGGTACAATGAGCAGTTCTTC. It encodes CATEGGYNEQFF.

In this sample, this clonotype turned up many times. The genes are TRBV29-1 and TRBJ2-1; 8 positions match TRBD1. The CDR3 runs to 12 residues. Germline V gene data show CDR1 as SQVTM and CDR2 as ANQGSEA. V was pared by 7 bases and J by 3 bases, with 2 bases of the junction left unmatched. This chain's CDR3 is CSGGQVYNEQFF. Here the CDR3 DNA reads TGCAGCGGGGGACAGGTCTACAATGAGCAGTTCTTC.

This clonotype was counted between two and nine times. The genes are TRBV19 and TRBJ2-3; 7 positions match TRBD1. V dropped 0 bases and J dropped 4; count of bases not matched to a gene: 7. The CDR3 length is 16 residues. Germline V lookup: CDR1 LNHDA, CDR2 SQIVND (reference sequence). In nucleotides, the CDR3 is TGTGCCAGTAGTATAGATGGAAGGGGGCTGGCAGATACGCAGTATTTT. Protein product: CASSIDGRGLADTQYF.

Many counts were recorded for this clonotype. The chain combines TRBV19 with TRBJ2-1; the match to TRBD1 covers 9 bases. The germline gives CDR1 LNHDA, CDR2 SQIVND (reference sequence). V shed 4 bases and J 2 bases; nucleotides not matched to a gene: 3. This CDR3 is 15 amino acids long. This chain's CDR3 is CASSTWTGAYNEQFF. Written as DNA, the CDR3 is TGTGCCAGTAGTACCTGGACAGGGGCCTACAATGAGCAGTTCTTC.

The chain combines TRBV5-4 with TRBJ2-5; D perhaps matches TRBD1 (5 bases). Trimming shortened V by 4 bases and J by 2 bases, and 15 bases separated the two germline ends. The germline gives CDR1 SGHNT, CDR2 YYREEE (reference sequence). This CDR3 is built from 15 residues. CDR3 nucleotide sequence: TGTGCCAGCAGCCCATTCCCAGGGCGACAAGAGACCCAGTACTTC. Protein sequence: CASSPFPGRQETQYF. The full variable domain, with the rest looked up from reference TRBV5-4 and TRBJ2-5, is ETGVTQSPTHLIKTRGQQVTLRCSSQSGHNTVSWYQQALGQGPQFIFQYYREEENGRGNFPPRFSGLQFPNYSSELNVNALELDDSALYLCASSPFPGRQETQYFGPGTRLLVL.

The genes are TRBV19 and TRBJ2-1; D possibly corresponds to TRBD1 (6 bases). CDR1 and CDR2 (germline): LNHDA, SQIVND (reference sequence). V shed 6 bases and J shed 9 bases, with 15 bases lying between them. There are 13 residues in the CDR3. For the CDR3, the DNA is TGTGCCAGTAGGCGTAAGGGGGACGGTGAGCAGTTCTTC. Translated, it gives CASRRKGDGEQFF.

The CDR3 loop reads CSARDVGVGQPQHF. The CDR3 nucleotides read TGCAGTGCTAGAGATGTCGGGGTCGGGCAGCCCCAGCATTTT. V gene TRBV20-1 combines with J gene TRBJ1-5; D unresolved. This CDR3 is 14 amino acids long. With 0 bases removed from V and 7 bases from J, the gap between germline ends came to 13 bases. In germline, CDR1 is DFQATT, CDR2 SNEGSKA (reference sequence).

This clonotype was counted only a few times. The rearrangement links TRBV20-1 to TRBJ2-1, with D possibly being TRBD1 (5 bases). V was cut by 0 bases and J by 0 bases, with 12 bases left in between. This CDR3 has 16 residues. Germline CDR1 and CDR2: DFQATT and SNEGSKA (reference sequence). The CDR3 DNA reads as TGCAGTGCTAGAGATCCGGGCAGGGCCTCCTACAATGAGCAGTTCTTC. Encoded protein: CSARDPGRASYNEQFF.

This clonotype was counted ten times or more. The gene calls are TRBV7-2 and TRBJ2-1, with 10 bases that match TRBD2. The germline V gene encodes CDR1 SGHTA and CDR2 FQGNSA. The V and J ends lost 3 bases and 7 bases, in that order; junction bases with no gene match: 9. The CDR3 loop spans 16 amino acids. The CDR3 DNA is TGTGCCAGCAGCTTCAGGGCTAGCGGGGGTTCAAATGAGCAGTTCTTC. Amino acids: CASSFRASGGSNEQFF.

This clonotype has more than one count but fewer than ten. The chain recombines TRBV7-3 with TRBJ2-1; possibly TRBD1 for D (6 bases). The V and J ends lost 5 bases and 8 bases respectively, with 10 bases between them. This CDR3 is 12 amino acids long. CDR1 and CDR2 (germline): SGHTA, FQGTGA. The CDR3 is CASSQQGDEQFF. The CDR3 region has the DNA TGTGCCAGCAGCCAACAGGGTGATGAGCAGTTCTTC.

This clonotype has at least ten counts. The chain carries TRBV29-1 and TRBJ2-3, with unresolved D. Per germline, CDR1 SQVTM and CDR2 ANQGSEA. The CDR3 runs 13 residues. V was shortened by 3 bases and J by 2 bases, with 9 bases between the two germline ends. The CDR3 nucleotides are TGCAGCGTTGACGCCGGCGCCACAGATACGCAGTATTTT. Amino acid sequence: CSVDAGATDTQYF.

This clonotype was recorded a few times. The chain recombines TRBV7-3 with TRBJ1-1, with 7 positions matching TRBD1. The germline V gene has CDR1 SGHTA and CDR2 FQGTGA. V dropped 1 base and J dropped 0; count of bases not matched to a gene: 5. This CDR3 is 16 amino acids long. CDR3 protein: CASSLSPGTVNTEAFF. CDR3 bases: TGTGCCAGCAGCTTAAGTCCCGGGACAGTGAACACTGAAGCTTTCTTT.

This clonotype was seen more than once but under ten times. This chain joins TRBV18 and TRBJ2-7; 9 bases map to TRBD2. The V gene's germline CDR1 is KGHSH and CDR2 LQKENI. Trimming removed 6 bases from V and 6 bases from J; junction bases left unmatched: 6. The CDR3 is 13 amino acids. The CDR3 spells CASSSQAGGEQYF. CDR3 bases: TGTGCCAGCTCCTCCCAAGCGGGGGGCGAGCAGTACTTC. The full variable domain, in which reference TRBV18 and TRBJ2-7 provide the parts outside the CDR3, is NAGVMQNPRHLVRRRGQEARLRCSPMKGHSHVYWYRQLPEEGLKFMVYLQKENIIDESGMPKERFSAEFPKEGPSILRIQQVVRGDSAAYFCASSSQAGGEQYFGPGTRLTVT.

Only a few counts were recorded for this clonotype. The chain combines TRBV7-8 with TRBJ2-7; TRBD1 might be the D (6 bases). The CDR3 has 14 amino acids. Looked up from germline, CDR1 is SGHVS and CDR2 is FQNEAQ. Deletions cut 4 bases from V and 9 bases from J, with 19 bases between. This chain's CDR3 is CASSSRHRVPWQYV. In nucleotides, the CDR3 is TGTGCCAGCAGCTCCCGACACAGGGTTCCGTGGCAGTACGTC.

The rearrangement links TRBV25-1 to TRBJ1-6; D is uncertain. Per the germline V gene, CDR1 is MGHDK and CDR2 is SYGVNS. V dropped 6 bases and J dropped 6 bases, with 9 bases sitting between them. The CDR3 runs to 13 residues. CDR3 sequence reads: CASRNNINSPLHF. Here the CDR3 DNA reads TGTGCCAGCAGAAACAATATTAATTCACCCCTCCACTTT.

This clonotype has just a few counts. The CDR3 loop reads CASSQSGRTDEQFF. The CDR3 DNA sequence: TGTGCCAGCAGCCAGAGCGGGAGAACGGATGAGCAGTTCTTC. The chain carries TRBV7-3 and TRBJ2-1; 8 bases fit TRBD2. Germline CDR1 reads SGHTA; CDR2 reads FQGTGA. V was pared by 5 bases and J by 8 bases, with 8 bases of the junction left unmatched. The CDR3 consists of 14 residues.

The J gene is TRBJ2-3, the V gene TRBV24-1; TRBD1 is a possible D gene (6 bases). V was clipped by 2 bases and J by 7 bases, with 18 bases between them. In germline, CDR1 is KGHDR, CDR2 SFDVKD. This CDR3 has 16 residues. The CDR3 protein is CATSDSGAGGFNTQYF. The CDR3 region has the DNA TGTGCCACCAGTGATTCAGGGGCTGGAGGTTTTAATACGCAGTATTTT.

The genes are TRBV4-2 and TRBJ1-4; a possible D gene is TRBD1 (6 bases). The CDR3 totals 16 residues. V shed 1 base and J shed 7 bases, with 16 bases lying between them. From germline, CDR1 is LGHNA and CDR2 YNFKEQ. CDR3 coding DNA: TGTGCCAGCAGCCAAGGGAAAGGGGGGAGTATTGAAAAACTGTTTTTT. Amino acid sequence: CASSQGKGGSIEKLFF.

The CDR3 spells CSAIDRSRTDTQYF. The CDR3 nucleotides are TGCAGTGCTATTGACAGGTCCCGCACAGATACGCAGTATTTT. The chain combines TRBV20-1 with TRBJ2-3; a possible D gene is TRBD1 (6 bases). Deletions cut 4 bases from V and 1 base from J, with 12 bases between. Germline V lookup: CDR1 DFQATT, CDR2 SNEGSKA (reference sequence). There are 14 residues in the CDR3.

Many counts were recorded for this clonotype. This rearrangement joins TRBV19 to TRBJ1-1; a possible D gene is TRBD1 (6 bases). Germline loops: CDR1 LNHDA, CDR2 SQIVND (reference sequence). V lost 5 bases and J lost 0, with 13 bases in between. This CDR3 comprises 15 residues. The CDR3, as DNA: TGTGCCAGTAGTTTACAGGGATACATGAACACTGAAGCTTTCTTT. Its translation: CASSLQGYMNTEAFF.

Ten or more counts support this clonotype. The chain carries TRBV2 and TRBJ2-7; D is uncertain. Trimming removed 0 bases from V and 6 bases from J, with 12 bases in between. Germline V gene lookup returns CDR1 SNHLY and CDR2 FYNNEI. This CDR3 has 14 residues. Written as DNA, the CDR3 is TGTGCCAGCAGTGAAGCGAGACTCCTTCGCGAGCAGTACTTC. It translates to CASSEARLLREQYF.